Shown below are 12 T cell receptor beta chains from a single sample sequenced in a study of cytomegalovirus exposure and HLA in healthy donors. Method: immunoSEQ multiplex PCR; TCRdb's copy keeps in-frame clones and lacks some. The sample holds 100,000 to 150,000 clones, roughly 89% seen once. Sequenced: PBMCs. The receptors stem from a woman aged 18-30 years in good health and CMV-seronegative.

The chain employs TRBV14 and TRBJ1-6, with a tentative D call TRBD1 (5 bases). V was shortened by 4 bases and J by 7 bases, with 14 bases between the two germline ends. CDR3 size: 15 residues. Germline V gene sequence: CDR1 SGHDN, CDR2 FVKESK. CDR3 protein: CASSRFGGTNSPLHF. In DNA, the CDR3 is TGTGCCAGCAGCCGGTTTGGCGGGACCAATTCACCCCTCCACTTT. Combining the CDR3 with reference TRBV14 and TRBJ1-6 gives the whole variable domain EAGVTQFPSHSVIEKGQTVTLRCDPISGHDNLYWYRRVMGKEIKFLLHFVKESKQDESGMPNNRFLAERTGGTYSTLKVQPAELEDSGVYFCASSRFGGTNSPLHFGNGTRLTVT.

The rearrangement joins TRBV6-5 to TRBJ2-5; weak D call: TRBD2 (6 bases). This CDR3 has 14 amino acids. Germline V gene sequence: CDR1 MNHEY, CDR2 SVGAGI. The V gene lost 0 bases and the J gene lost 3 bases, with 8 bases spanning the gap. CDR3 coding DNA: TGTGCCAGCAGTTACTCGGGAGGTGAAGAGACCCAGTACTTC. Amino acid sequence: CASSYSGGEETQYF.

The chain employs TRBV6-1 and TRBJ1-2; 7 bases line up with TRBD1. Trimming cost V 5 bases and J 8 bases; bases outside gene matches: 5. Germline loops: CDR1 MNHNS, CDR2 SASEGT. The CDR3 is made up of 12 amino acids. This CDR3 reads CASSLTGTGYTF. CDR3 bases: TGTGCCAGCAGTCTGACAGGGACCGGCTACACCTTC.

The rearrangement uses TRBV19 and TRBJ1-1; TRBD1 might be the D (6 bases). The V end lost 7 bases, the J end lost 3 bases, and 21 bases lay between the germline ends. CDR1 is LNHDA and CDR2 is SQIVND in the germline V gene (reference sequence). This CDR3 region has 16 residues. The CDR3 loop is CASTGGLGMIDTEAFF. For the CDR3, the DNA is TGTGCCAGTACGGGGGGCTTGGGAATGATTGACACTGAAGCTTTCTTT.

V gene TRBV19 combines with J gene TRBJ2-7; 9 bases agree with TRBD1. The CDR3 consists of 14 residues. Looked up from germline, CDR1 is LNHDA and CDR2 is SQIVND (reference sequence). Trimming took 7 bases from V and 3 from J; bases not matched to a gene: 7. This chain's CDR3 is CASTTTGGGYEQYF. For the CDR3, the DNA is TGTGCCAGTACCACGACAGGGGGTGGCTACGAGCAGTACTTC.

CDR3 DNA: TGTGCCAGCAGCTTTTCCCCCGGGCGGGCGACTAGCACAGATACGCAGTATTTT. Translating gives CASSFSPGRATSTDTQYF. The chain is built from TRBV11-2 and TRBJ2-3; the D gene is possibly TRBD2 (5 bases). Germline CDR1 is SGHAT and CDR2 is FQNNGV. V was clipped by 3 bases and J by 0 bases, with 19 bases between them. This CDR3 spans 18 amino acids.

The V call is TRBV4-1, the J call TRBJ2-7, with D tentatively TRBD1 (6 bases). This CDR3 contains 16 residues. Germline-derived CDR1 and CDR2 are MGHRA and YSYEKL. V lost 0 bases and J lost 5, with 17 bases in between. For the CDR3, the DNA is TGCGCCAGCAGCCAAGATACAGGGCTCCTTTTCGACGAGCAGTACTTC. Translated: CASSQDTGLLFDEQYF.

CDR3 amino acids: CASSSSQGANEKLFF. For the CDR3, the DNA is TGTGCCAGCAGCTCCTCACAGGGCGCTAATGAAAAACTGTTTTTT. V usage is TRBV11-2 and J usage is TRBJ1-4; a weak D match, TRBD1 (6 bases). Trimming pared 4 bases from V and 3 bases from J, leaving 12 bases between. Germline V gene sequence: CDR1 SGHAT, CDR2 FQNNGV. CDR3 length equals 15 residues.

The rearrangement joins TRBV6-1 to TRBJ2-3; TRBD1 aligns across 12 bases. Unmatched junction bases numbered 7, after V lost 4 bases and J lost 8 bases. The CDR3 spans 15 residues. Germline CDR1 and CDR2: MNHNS and SASEGT. The CDR3: CASSGPGQGAGTQYF. CDR3 coding DNA: TGTGCCAGCAGTGGACCGGGACAGGGGGCGGGTACGCAGTATTTT.

The chain recombines TRBV6-5 with TRBJ2-5, with TRBD2 matching 8 bases. J lost 4 bases, V lost 2 bases, and 6 bases had no gene match. Per germline, CDR1 MNHEY and CDR2 SVGAGI. The CDR3 consists of 15 residues. Here the CDR3 reads CASSYRGGSGETQYF. In DNA, the CDR3 is TGTGCCAGCAGTTACCGGGGGGGGTCCGGAGAGACCCAGTACTTC.

The rearrangement joins TRBV7-3 to TRBJ1-3, with 7 bases that match TRBD1. Germline V CDR1 and CDR2: SGHTA, FQGTGA. V shed 7 bases and J 1 base; nucleotides not matched to a gene: 19. The CDR3 is 19 residues long. The CDR3 region is CASTRRGDIIRGSGNTIYF. CDR3 DNA: TGTGCCAGCACCCGACGAGGGGACATAATCAGGGGGTCTGGAAACACCATATATTTT.

The CDR3 reads CASSFFQGWHTEAFF. The DNA for the CDR3 is TGTGCCAGCAGCTTTTTTCAGGGGTGGCACACTGAAGCTTTCTTT. The chain employs TRBV11-3 and TRBJ1-1, with a possible D match to TRBD1 (6 bases). CDR1 and CDR2 from the germline V gene are SGHNT and YENEEA. The CDR3 has 15 residues. The germline V and J ends were trimmed by 3 bases and 3 bases, with 14 bases remaining between them.